This TCR beta chain was retrieved from a study of identical twins. A single record per CDR3 protein comes from TCRdb applying MiXCR to the 5' RACE reads. The sample shows about 470,000 distinct CDR3 sequences, more than 20% of them seen only once. This CDR3 region has 14 residues. V lost 3 bases and J 5 bases, leaving 11 bases between the germline ends. CDR1 and CDR2 from the germline V gene are DFQATT and SNEGSKA (reference sequence). These sequences were also reported in another study, on T cells expressing NK-cell markers.

The sequence was collected from a woman under 30 in good health. The sequenced sample was CD4+ T cells sorted from blood. V usage is TRBV20-1 and J usage is TRBJ1-6; D may be TRBD1 (5 bases). CDR3 in amino acids: CSASRQKDNSPLHF. Written as DNA, the CDR3 is TGCAGTGCTAGTCGACAGAAAGATAATTCACCCCTCCACTTT.